Listed below are T cell receptor beta chains from one sample, sequenced in a study of T-cell reconstitution after alpha-beta-depleted transplantation in children. From the PCR reads, TCRdb called clonotypes with MiXCR, one entry per CDR3 protein. This table holds roughly 280,000 distinct CDR3 sequences, roughly 11% found once. The input for sequencing was peripheral blood, taken 180 days after TCRalphabeta/CD19-depleted stem cell transplant. The receptors come from a male patient under 10 years old who had a stem cell transplant for chronic granulomatous disease, so the T cells may come from the graft donor. CDR3s leave out the opening cysteine and the closing phenylalanine or tryptophan. Fields, in order: J gene, V gene, CDR3 protein.

>TRBJ2-3|TRBV11-2
ASSLPAGGPGSLDTQY
>TRBJ2-1|TRBV27
ASSFDSLPGLAGKSNEQF
>TRBJ1-1|TRBV29-1
SVRVSTEAF
>TRBJ2-3|TRBV19
ASSMSGGSTDTQY
>TRBJ2-1|TRBV20-1
SARKTSGRNNEQF
>TRBJ2-3|TRBV19
ASTDTDTQY
>TRBJ2-3|TRBV5-6
ASSKPGRTSLSTDTQY
>TRBJ2-2|TRBV5-1
ASSLTGGLTGELF
>TRBJ2-3|TRBV29-1
SGGQPLNRDTQY
>TRBJ2-7|TRBV20-1
SARDVGDRGLGIYEQY
>TRBJ2-7|TRBV5-1
ASSLTSSGYEQY
>TRBJ2-7|TRBV27
ASSLLTTKTYEQY
>TRBJ1-4|TRBV12-3/TRBV12-4
ASSSPRDPEQKLF
>TRBJ1-2|TRBV30
AWSVGRDGGYT
>TRBJ2-2|TRBV15
ATSRAPDPGELF
>TRBJ2-3|TRBV5-1
ASTTGDRGTDTQY
>TRBJ1-3|TRBV18
ASSPPAGNTIY
>TRBJ2-7|TRBV5-1
ASSRRGGTYEQY
>TRBJ2-1|TRBV6-2/TRBV6-3
ASSYSRGGIYNEQF
>TRBJ2-1|TRBV24-1
ATSGREPYNEQF
>TRBJ1-2|TRBV5-1
ASSDTGGNYGYT
>TRBJ1-5|TRBV20-1
SAREPGTGTWGNQPQH
>TRBJ2-5|TRBV6-2/TRBV6-3
ASGRGTSMYQETQY
>TRBJ2-5|TRBV4-2
ASSKETSGGSTQETQY
>TRBJ2-2|TRBV2
ASSEEGPNTGELF
>TRBJ2-2|TRBV20-1
SARDPWTTPTGELF
>TRBJ1-5|TRBV5-1
ASSSGDLGNQPQH
>TRBJ2-2|TRBV11-3
ASSPSGLAGVTGELF
>TRBJ2-3|TRBV4-1
ASSQVGGGAFDPDTQY
>TRBJ1-2|TRBV16
ASSQSRALYGYT
>TRBJ1-1|TRBV11-2
ASSLGIGANTEAF
>TRBJ2-7|TRBV18
ASSLLSPGLIYEQY
>TRBJ2-1|TRBV12-3/TRBV12-4
ASSRQVYNEQF
>TRBJ2-7|TRBV7-9
ASSYDRVAYEQY
>TRBJ2-3|TRBV4-1
ASSQVAVTDTQY
>TRBJ2-3|TRBV28
ASSFTGEDTQY
>TRBJ2-5|TRBV7-2
ASSSDRGLGQETQY
>TRBJ2-1|TRBV20-1
SASHRPSGKIYNEQF
>TRBJ2-1|TRBV6-2/TRBV6-3
ASTVDRVNEQF
>TRBJ1-5|TRBV6-2/TRBV6-3
ASSYPETVPGQPQH